This record looks at one TCR beta chain sequence and its context. The antigen is undetermined. Treatment indicated: oral pan-JAK inhibitor, 5-10 mg twice daily. The authors extracted RNA and reverse transcribed it into cDNA as the sequencing template. Only in-frame clones appear in the TCRdb table, and some are missing; sequencing was by immunoSEQ multiplex PCR. This sample has 180,000 or so clones, with roughly half found just once. These data belong to a study of CD8+ T cells in alopecia areata. Notes on the study in general: Uncertain still, given a single nonresponder, is whether baseline CD8+ expansion links to response.

The CDR3 length is 17 residues. V lost 2 bases, J lost 6 bases, and 23 bases lay in between. Germline CDR1 reads MNHEY; CDR2 reads SMNVEV (reference sequence). The origin of this receptor is a human donor with alopecia areata. The source material was CD8+ T cells sorted from blood, sampled around week 52, from a patient treated with tofacitinib. The chain recombines TRBV27 with TRBJ2-7; D may be TRBD2 (7 bases). The CDR3 nucleotides read TGTGCCAGCAGTTTACTATTTGGCGGGGGCCCCCCTACCGAGCAGTACTTC. This codes for CASSLLFGGGPPTEQYF.